These 16 T cell receptor beta chains were all obtained from the same sample, sequenced in a study of OX40 agonist ivuxolimab in advanced cancers. TCRdb's copy holds only in-frame clones and misses some; the assay was immunoSEQ multiplex PCR. This sample has roughly 30,000 clones, with 90% found just once. The source material was CD4+ or CD8+ T cells sorted from blood, sampled in a trial of the OX40 agonist ivuxolimab. These receptors were obtained from an adult with an advanced solid tumor such as melanoma, head and neck, liver or kidney cancer.

The chain joins TRBV9 to TRBJ2-7, with TRBD2 as a possible D gene (5 bases). Deletions cut 0 bases from V and 7 bases from J, with 8 bases between. This CDR3 is built from 12 residues. Germline-derived CDR1 and CDR2 are SGDLS and YYNGEE. The CDR3 bases are TGTGCCAGCAGCGTAGAAGGCGGGGAGCAGTACTTC. It specifies CASSVEGGEQYF. The entire variable domain, with the rest obtained from reference TRBV9 and TRBJ2-7, is as follows: DSGVTQTPKHLITATGQRVTLRCSPRSGDLSVYWYQQSLDQGLQFLIQYYNGEERAKGNILERFSAQQFPDLHSELNLSSLELGDSALYFCASSVEGGEQYFGPGTRLTVT.

This clone was recorded only once. The CDR3 DNA sequence: TGTGCCACCTCGGGACTTAACTACGAGCAGTACTTC. Residues: CATSGLNYEQYF. The gene calls are TRBV28 and TRBJ2-5; D is possibly TRBD2 (6 bases). The J call may be incorrect, as the DNA end agrees better with TRBJ2-7. Germline V CDR1 and CDR2: MDHEN, SYDVKM. The CDR3 length is 12 residues.

This clone was recorded only once. This specimen includes other DNA sequences encoding the same CDR3. This chain uses TRBV2 with TRBJ2-5; D gene unclear. Germline values: CDR1 SNHLY, CDR2 FYNNEI. CDR3 length equals 15 residues. V lost 2 bases and J 1 base, leaving 11 bases between the germline ends. CDR3 sequence: CASSESPGTQETQYF. Here the CDR3 DNA reads TGTGCCAGCAGTGAATCACCAGGCACCCAAGAGACCCAGTACTTC.

The chain couples TRBV13 to TRBJ2-3; possibly TRBD2 for D (5 bases). The CDR3 runs 16 residues. V was clipped by 2 bases and J by 2 bases, with 14 bases between them. The V gene's germline CDR1 is PRHDT and CDR2 FYEKMQ (reference sequence). The CDR3 region is CASSLKVDSPTDTQYF. The CDR3 DNA reads TGTGCCAGCAGCTTAAAGGTGGACTCTCCCACAGATACGCAGTATTTT.

This clone occurred a few times. The V and J genes are TRBV29-1 and TRBJ2-6, with D tentatively TRBD1 or TRBD2 (5 bases each). CDR3 size: 17 residues. The V end lost 5 bases, the J end lost 0 bases, and 17 bases lay between the germline ends. CDR1 is SQVTM, CDR2 ANQGSEA, per germline. In nucleotides, the CDR3 is TGCAGCGTTAATGGGGGAAGGGGCAACTCTGGGGCCAACGTCCTGACTTTC. Residues: CSVNGGRGNSGANVLTF.

J is TRBJ2-4 and V is TRBV11-2; D perhaps matches TRBD1 (5 bases). The V end was cut by 10 bases, the J end by 2 bases, with 12 bases between. Germline V gene lookup returns CDR1 SGHAT and CDR2 FQNNGV. CDR3 length: 13 residues. The CDR3 nucleotides are TGTGCCACCCACGACAGTTCCAAAAACATTCAGTACTTC. Amino acid sequence: CATHDSSKNIQYF.

This rearrangement joins TRBV28 to TRBJ2-1; a weak D match, TRBD1 (7 bases). V was pared by 6 bases and J by 8 bases, with 26 bases between. The CDR3 has 17 amino acids. CDR1 and CDR2 (germline): MDHEN, SYDVKM. CDR3 DNA sequence: TGTGCCAGCAGCCAGGGGGTTCGAGCTGTGGGGGGAGATGAGCAGTTCTTC. Translating it yields CASSQGVRAVGGDEQFF.

Points on this clone: In the same sample, other DNA sequences code for this CDR3. The rearrangement links TRBV13 to TRBJ2-2; the match to TRBD2 covers 13 bases. The CDR3 covers 16 residues. V lost 5 bases to trimming and J lost 2 bases; unmatched junction nucleotides: 2. CDR1 is PRHDT, CDR2 FYEKMQ, per germline (reference sequence). The CDR3, as DNA: TGTGCCAGCAGCCTGGGACTAGCGGGAAACACCGGGGAGCTGTTTTTT. Protein sequence: CASSLGLAGNTGELFF.

This chain uses TRBV5-1 with TRBJ2-2, with 11 bases aligning to TRBD2. Germline V lookup: CDR1 SGHRS, CDR2 YFSETQ. J gave up 3 bases and V 3 bases, and 4 bases lay outside the gene matches. The CDR3 contains 16 residues. The CDR3 bases are TGCGCCAGCAGCTCATCTAGCGGGAGGTACACCGGGGAGCTGTTTTTT. The encoded protein is CASSSSSGRYTGELFF.

This rearrangement joins TRBV9 to TRBJ1-3; tentative D call: TRBD1 (5 bases). V lost 5 bases and J 0 bases, leaving 9 bases between the germline ends. Germline CDR1 SGDLS, CDR2 YYNGEE. The CDR3 sequence is 14 residues long. The CDR3 loop reads CASSSDSSGNTIYF. DNA for the CDR3: TGTGCCAGCAGTTCCGACAGCTCTGGAAACACCATATATTTT. The full variable domain, rest sourced from reference TRBV9 and TRBJ1-3, is DSGVTQTPKHLITATGQRVTLRCSPRSGDLSVYWYQQSLDQGLQFLIQYYNGEERAKGNILERFSAQQFPDLHSELNLSSLELGDSALYFCASSSDSSGNTIYFGEGSWLTVV.

The rearrangement links TRBV2 to TRBJ2-7; D uncertain. The germline V gene has CDR1 SNHLY and CDR2 FYNNEI. The CDR3 contains 14 residues. V was clipped by 1 base and J by 3 bases, with 10 bases between them. CDR3 amino acids: CASSEVSGGYEQYF. The CDR3 nucleotides are TGTGCCAGCAGTGAAGTCTCAGGCGGCTACGAGCAGTACTTC.

CDR3 sequence: CASSPQDRLNTEAFF. As DNA, the CDR3 is TGTGCCAGTAGTCCACAGGACAGACTGAACACTGAAGCTTTCTTT. The V gene is TRBV19, the J gene TRBJ1-1; a weak D match, TRBD1 (6 bases). Between the trimmed V and J ends, which lost 5 bases and 0 bases, there was a span of 13 bases. CDR3 length equals 15 residues. Germline V gene data show CDR1 as LNHDA and CDR2 as SQIVND (reference sequence).

The gene calls are TRBV28 and TRBJ2-1; possible D gene TRBD2, 5 bases. The CDR3 has 15 amino acids. In germline, CDR1 is MDHEN, CDR2 SYDVKM. The germline V and J ends were trimmed by 3 bases and 2 bases, with 11 bases remaining between them. The CDR3, as DNA: TGTGCCAGCAGTTTGAGGACTCCAGCCTACAATGAGCAGTTCTTC. Translated: CASSLRTPAYNEQFF.

The J gene is TRBJ1-2, the V gene TRBV7-8; D gene ambiguous. CDR1 SGHVS and CDR2 FQNEAQ come from the germline V gene. CDR3 size: 17 residues. Trimming shortened V by 0 bases and J by 8 bases, and 22 bases separated the two germline ends. The CDR3 DNA reads TGTGCCAGCAGCTTAGCGACCCCCCCGGGCGGAGGGTACGGCTACACCTTC. Translating gives CASSLATPPGGGYGYTF.

The chain links TRBV9 to TRBJ1-4; no definite D call. Trimming removed 5 bases at V and 7 bases at J, with 12 bases between. Germline assignment: CDR1 SGDLS and CDR2 YYNGEE. This CDR3 region has 13 residues. In DNA form, the CDR3 reads TGTGCCAGCAGTGGCCGTAGGATTGAAAAACTGTTTTTT. Encoded protein: CASSGRRIEKLFF. The variable domain in full, with the rest retrieved from reference TRBV9 and TRBJ1-4, is DSGVTQTPKHLITATGQRVTLRCSPRSGDLSVYWYQQSLDQGLQFLIQYYNGEERAKGNILERFSAQQFPDLHSELNLSSLELGDSALYFCASSGRRIEKLFFGSGTQLSVL.

This chain uses TRBV30 with TRBJ1-5; D uncertain. Between the trimmed V and J ends, which lost 0 bases and 5 bases, there was a span of 14 bases. Germline V gene lookup returns CDR1 GTSNPN and CDR2 SVGIG (reference sequence). The CDR3 covers 15 residues. CDR3 sequence: CAWSVRGEGHQPQHF. In DNA form, the CDR3 reads TGTGCCTGGAGTGTACGCGGGGAAGGTCATCAGCCCCAGCATTTT.